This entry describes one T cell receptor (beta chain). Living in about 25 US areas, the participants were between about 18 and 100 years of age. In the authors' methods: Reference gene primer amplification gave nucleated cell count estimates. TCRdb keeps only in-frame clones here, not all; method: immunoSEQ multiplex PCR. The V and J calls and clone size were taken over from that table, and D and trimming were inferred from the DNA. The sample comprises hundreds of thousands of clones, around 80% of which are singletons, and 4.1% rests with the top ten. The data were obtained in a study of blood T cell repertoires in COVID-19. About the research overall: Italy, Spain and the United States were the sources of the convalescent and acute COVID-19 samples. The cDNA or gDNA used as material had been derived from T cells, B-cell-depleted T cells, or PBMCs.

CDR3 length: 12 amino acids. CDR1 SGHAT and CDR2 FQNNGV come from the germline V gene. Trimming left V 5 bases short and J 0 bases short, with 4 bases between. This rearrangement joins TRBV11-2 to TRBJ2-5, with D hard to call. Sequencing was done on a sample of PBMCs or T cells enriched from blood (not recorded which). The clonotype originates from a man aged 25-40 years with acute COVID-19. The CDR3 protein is CASSQYQETQYF. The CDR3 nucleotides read TGTGCCAGCAGCCAATACCAAGAGACCCAGTACTTC.